There are a few counts of the clone carrying this T cell receptor (beta chain). Its antigen is undetermined. TCRdb re-called the reads with MiXCR, one entry per CDR3 protein. The data contain some 250,000 distinct CDR3 sequences, approximately 9% of them singletons. This record comes from a study of T cell repertoires in cytomegalovirus infection. General observations from the study: Clonotypes of TCR beta that were HLA-C-restricted and CMV-specific dominated the ex vivo response.

Germline CDR1 MNHEY, CDR2 SVGEGT. With 8 bases removed from V and 2 bases from J, the gap between germline ends came to 13 bases. The CDR3 length is 13 residues. Source material: PBMCs. The chain has TRBV6-2 or TRBV6-3 and TRBJ2-7; a possible D gene is TRBD2 (7 bases). This TCR derives from a human donor in good health (CMV status not recorded). Some clones in this sample may be carry-over from other donors' samples. Written as DNA, the CDR3 is TGTGCCAGCCACGGCGGGGGCACCTACGAGCAGTACTTC. Translating gives CASHGGGTYEQYF.